This entry features one T cell receptor (beta chain) sequence. TCR beta CDR3 regions were amplified from RNA transcripts. Following a first-round RT-PCR that used HTBI primers, a second-round multiplex PCR was carried out. TCRdb used MiXCR to reprocess the multiplex PCR reads, holding one entry per CDR3 protein. The table lists around 1.1 million distinct CDR3 sequences, 35% to 40% of them singletons. The data stem from a study of Graves' ophthalmopathy and Graves' hyperthyroidism. Study-wide context: Stable hyperthyroidism referred to disease that showed no ophthalmopathy within 18 months of follow-up.

Newly diagnosed hyperthyroidism donors, aged 18 to 65, duration under 2 months. Exclusion applied to patients with other autoimmune diseases, uncontrolled infections, pregnancy or lactation. Sequences were obtained from peripheral blood or thyroid tissue (not recorded which). The receptor was isolated from an adult man with Graves' hyperthyroidism.

CDR3 region: CSALRLSETQYF. CDR3 DNA sequence: TGCAGTGCTCTCAGGCTTTCAGAGACCCAGTACTTC. This chain connects TRBV20-1 to TRBJ2-5; D remains unclear. CDR1 and CDR2 (germline): DFQATT, SNEGSKA (reference sequence). V gave up 5 bases and J gave up 4 bases, with 11 bases separating them. The CDR3 contains 12 residues.